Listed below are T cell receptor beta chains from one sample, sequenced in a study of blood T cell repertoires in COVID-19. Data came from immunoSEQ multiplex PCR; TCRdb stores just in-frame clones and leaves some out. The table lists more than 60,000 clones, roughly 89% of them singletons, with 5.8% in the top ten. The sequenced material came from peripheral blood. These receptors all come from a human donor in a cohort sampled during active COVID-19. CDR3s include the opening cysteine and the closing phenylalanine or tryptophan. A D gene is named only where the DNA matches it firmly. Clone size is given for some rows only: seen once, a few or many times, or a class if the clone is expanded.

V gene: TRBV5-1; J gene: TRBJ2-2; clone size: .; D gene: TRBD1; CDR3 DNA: TGCGCCAGCAGCACGGGAGGACAGGGGGCGCTCACCGGGGAGCTGTTTTTT; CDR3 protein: CASSTGGQGALTGELFF
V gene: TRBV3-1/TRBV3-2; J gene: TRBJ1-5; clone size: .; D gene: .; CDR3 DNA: TGTGCCAGCAGCCAAGATAAGATACGGACAGCCCAATATCAGCCCCAGCATTTT; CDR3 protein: CASSQDKIRTAQYQPQHF
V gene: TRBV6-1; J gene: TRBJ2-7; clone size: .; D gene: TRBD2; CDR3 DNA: TGTGCCAGCAGTGTCACCGGGACTAGTCTTCACTACGAGCAGTACTTC; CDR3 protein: CASSVTGTSLHYEQYF
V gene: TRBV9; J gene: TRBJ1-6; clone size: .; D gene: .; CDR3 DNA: TGTGCCAGCAGCACGCGGGACTCTTCGTATAATTCACCCCTCCACTTT; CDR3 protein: CASSTRDSSYNSPLHF
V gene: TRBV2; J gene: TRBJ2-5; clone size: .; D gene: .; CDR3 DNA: TGTGCCAGCAGCGCTCTAGAAGAATCCCGATCTTACTTC; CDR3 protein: CASSALEESRSYF
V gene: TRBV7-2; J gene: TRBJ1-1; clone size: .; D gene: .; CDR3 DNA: TGTGCCAGCAGCTTGTGGGGCAGGGCGAACACTGAAGCTTTCTTT; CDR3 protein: CASSLWGRANTEAFF
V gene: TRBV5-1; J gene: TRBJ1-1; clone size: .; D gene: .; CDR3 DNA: TGCGCCAGCAGCGGGGACTCGGACACTGAAGCTTTCTTT; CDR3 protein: CASSGDSDTEAFF
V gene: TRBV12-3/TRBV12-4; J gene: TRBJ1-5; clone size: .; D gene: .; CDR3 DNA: TGTGCCAGCAGTTTTGCGGAGGGTCAGCCCCAGCATTTT; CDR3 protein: CASSFAEGQPQHF
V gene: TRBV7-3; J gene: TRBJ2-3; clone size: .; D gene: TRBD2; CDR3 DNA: TGTGCCAGCAGCTTAATTCCGGCGGGGGGGCAAGATACGCAGTATTTT; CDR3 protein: CASSLIPAGGQDTQYF
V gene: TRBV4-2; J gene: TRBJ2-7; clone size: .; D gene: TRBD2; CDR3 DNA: TGTGCCAGCAGCCGGGCATCACTAGCGGGGGGGCGTGGTGGCTACGAGCAGTACTTC; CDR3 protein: CASSRASLAGGRGGYEQYF
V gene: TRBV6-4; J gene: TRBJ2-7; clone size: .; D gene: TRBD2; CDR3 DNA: TGTGCCAGCAGTGACCCGGGACTAGCGTTCTCCTACGAGCAGTACTTC; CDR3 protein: CASSDPGLAFSYEQYF
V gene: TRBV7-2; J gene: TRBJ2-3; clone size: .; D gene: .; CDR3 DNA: TGTGCCAGCAGCCCCCAGGGGATCGGGGTCACAGATACGCAGTATTTT; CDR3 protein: CASSPQGIGVTDTQYF
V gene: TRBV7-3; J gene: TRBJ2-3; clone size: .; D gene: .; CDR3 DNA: TGTGCCAGCAGCTTATCAGGGCAGGGAACAGATACGCAGTATTTT; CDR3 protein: CASSLSGQGTDTQYF
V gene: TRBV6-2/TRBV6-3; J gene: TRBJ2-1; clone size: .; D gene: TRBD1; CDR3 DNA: TGTGCCAGCAGTTTAAACCGGGACAGCTCCTACAATGAGCAGTTCTTC; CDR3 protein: CASSLNRDSSYNEQFF
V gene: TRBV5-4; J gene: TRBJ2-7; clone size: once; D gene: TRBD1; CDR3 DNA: TGTGCCAGCAGCTACCGGGACAGGGACTCCTACGAGCAGTACTTC; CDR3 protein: CASSYRDRDSYEQYF
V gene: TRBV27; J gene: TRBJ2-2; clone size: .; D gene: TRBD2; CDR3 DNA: TGTGCCACCTCACAATGGGGGGGGTTCACCGGGGAGCTGTTTTTT; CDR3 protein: CATSQWGGFTGELFF
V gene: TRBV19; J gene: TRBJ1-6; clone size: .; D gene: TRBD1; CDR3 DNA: TGTGCCAGTAGTAGAGGACAGGGAAATTCACCCCTCCACTTT; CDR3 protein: CASSRGQGNSPLHF
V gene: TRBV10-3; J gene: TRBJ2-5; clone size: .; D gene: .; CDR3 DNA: TGTGCCATCAGTGAAAATCAGGCCAGGAGGCAAGAGACCCAGTACTTC; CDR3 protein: CAISENQARRQETQYF
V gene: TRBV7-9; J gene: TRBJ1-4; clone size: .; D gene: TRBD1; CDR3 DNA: TGTGCCAGCAGCTTAGTGACAGGGGGCCCAACTAATGAAAAACTGTTTTTT; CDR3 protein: CASSLVTGGPTNEKLFF
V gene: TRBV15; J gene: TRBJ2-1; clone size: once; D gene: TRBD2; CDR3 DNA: TGTGCCACCAGCAGAGCGGGGGGAAATGAGCAGTTCTTC; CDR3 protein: CATSRAGGNEQFF
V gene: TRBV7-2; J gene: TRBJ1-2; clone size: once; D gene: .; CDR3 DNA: TGTGCCAGCAGCTTAACCGAATCCAGGGGCTACACCTTC; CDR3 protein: CASSLTESRGYTF
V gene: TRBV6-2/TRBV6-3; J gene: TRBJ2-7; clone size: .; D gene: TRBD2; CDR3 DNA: TGTGCCAGCAGTTTAGAAGCGGGGGGGCCCTACGAGCAGTACTTC; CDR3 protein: CASSLEAGGPYEQYF
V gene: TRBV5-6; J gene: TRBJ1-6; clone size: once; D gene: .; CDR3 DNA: TGTGCCAGCAGCTTGGCAGGGGCCGGATTCTATAATTCACCCCTCCACTTT; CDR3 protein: CASSLAGAGFYNSPLHF
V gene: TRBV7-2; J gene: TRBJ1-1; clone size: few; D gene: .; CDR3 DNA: TGTGCCAGCAGCTTGGGACAAGCGAACACTGAAGCTTTCTTT; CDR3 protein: CASSLGQANTEAFF
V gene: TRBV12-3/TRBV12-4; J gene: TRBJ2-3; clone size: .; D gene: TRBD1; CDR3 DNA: TGTGCCAGCAGAACAGGGGGAAATACGCAGTATTTT; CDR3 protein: CASRTGGNTQYF
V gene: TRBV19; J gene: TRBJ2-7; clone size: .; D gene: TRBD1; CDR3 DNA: TGTGCCAGTAGTATAGGGACAGGCTCCTACGAGCAGTACTTC; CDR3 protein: CASSIGTGSYEQYF
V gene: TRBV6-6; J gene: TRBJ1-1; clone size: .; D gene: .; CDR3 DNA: TGTGCCAGCAGGGACATCTTGAACACTGAAGCTTTCTTT; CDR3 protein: CASRDILNTEAFF
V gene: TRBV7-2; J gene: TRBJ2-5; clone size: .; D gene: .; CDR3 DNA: TGTGCCAGCAGCACATGGGACATCCAAGAGACCCAGTACTTC; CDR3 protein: CASSTWDIQETQYF
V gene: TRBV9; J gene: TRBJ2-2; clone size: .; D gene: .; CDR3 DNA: TGTGCCAGCAGCGTAGATGTGGGGGCCATGAACACCGGGGAGCTGTTTTTT; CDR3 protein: CASSVDVGAMNTGELFF
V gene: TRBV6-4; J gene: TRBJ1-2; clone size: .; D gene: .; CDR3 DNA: TGTGCCAGCAGTGACTCTCGGCAGGGTGTCTATGGCTACACCTTC; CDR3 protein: CASSDSRQGVYGYTF
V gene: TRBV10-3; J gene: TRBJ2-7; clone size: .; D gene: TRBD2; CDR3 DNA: TGTGCCATCACGCCAGCGGGGGGATCCTACGAGCAGTACTTC; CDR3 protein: CAITPAGGSYEQYF
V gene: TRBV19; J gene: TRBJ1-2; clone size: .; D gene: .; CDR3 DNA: TGTGCCAGTAGTATACATGGGACACCCTATGGCTACACCTTC; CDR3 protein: CASSIHGTPYGYTF
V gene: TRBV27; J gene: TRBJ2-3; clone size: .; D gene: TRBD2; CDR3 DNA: TGTGCCAGCAGTGTAAGGGCGGGGGGGCACACAGATACGCAGTATTTT; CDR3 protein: CASSVRAGGHTDTQYF
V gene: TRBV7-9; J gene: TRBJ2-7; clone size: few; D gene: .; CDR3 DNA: TGTGCCAGCAGCTTACTAGGTTCCTACGAGCAGTACTTC; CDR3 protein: CASSLLGSYEQYF
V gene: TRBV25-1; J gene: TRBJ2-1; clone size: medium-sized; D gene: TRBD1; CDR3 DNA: TGTGCCAGCAGTTTGGGGGACAGCAATGAGCAGTTCTTC; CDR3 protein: CASSLGDSNEQFF